The rows below give T cell receptor beta chains drawn from one sample of a study of cytomegalovirus exposure and HLA in healthy donors. Some clones are missing from TCRdb's copy, which holds only in-frame ones; the method was immunoSEQ multiplex PCR. The top ten hold around 3% of the sample, which has about 140,000 clones, about 85% seen once. Sequenced: PBMCs. The receptors derive from a female donor in good health and CMV-seronegative. Each CDR3 is given with its conserved first and last residue. A D gene is named only where the DNA matches it firmly. Not every row has a clone size; where given, it reads once, few, many or a size class.

j_call v_call clone_size d_call cdr3_aa cdr3_nt
TRBJ2-5 TRBV13 - - CASSLVRDFQETQYF TGTGCCAGCAGCTTAGTCCGGGACTTCCAAGAGACCCAGTACTTC
TRBJ1-1 TRBV14 few - CASSWTENTEAFF TGTGCCAGCAGCTGGACAGAGAACACTGAAGCTTTCTTT
TRBJ2-7 TRBV7-9 once TRBD1 CASSPGQGAREQYF TGTGCCAGCAGCCCCGGACAGGGGGCGCGAGAGCAGTACTTC
TRBJ2-1 TRBV7-8 - - CASSSKGGATYNEQFF TGTGCCAGCAGCTCGAAAGGGGGGGCTACCTACAATGAGCAGTTCTTC
TRBJ1-1 TRBV15 - - CATSRVGTLTEAFF TGTGCCACCAGCAGAGTCGGGACATTAACTGAAGCTTTCTTT
TRBJ2-1 TRBV6-6 - TRBD1 CASSWDRNNEQFF TGTGCCAGCAGTTGGGACAGAAACAATGAGCAGTTCTTC
TRBJ1-5 TRBV5-6 - - CASSLAGGGAGQPQHF TGTGCCAGCAGCTTGGCTGGCGGGGGCGCGGGTCAGCCCCAGCATTTT
TRBJ2-1 TRBV5-1 - - CASSRTVSVPHVTYNEQFF TGCGCCAGCAGCCGCACCGTCTCGGTCCCTCATGTAACCTACAATGAGCAGTTCTTC
TRBJ2-5 TRBV2 - - CASSLEQGQETQYF TGTGCCAGCAGTTTAGAACAGGGACAAGAGACCCAGTACTTC
TRBJ2-1 TRBV19 - TRBD2 CASSRGGLGREQFF TGTGCCAGTAGCCGCGGGGGACTAGGCAGGGAGCAGTTCTTC
TRBJ2-6 TRBV6-5 - - CASSYTVRGANVLTF TGTGCCAGCAGTTATACGGTGAGAGGGGCCAACGTCCTGACTTTC
TRBJ2-7 TRBV23-1 - - CAIGGAPYEQYF TGCGCCATAGGAGGGGCGCCCTACGAGCAGTACTTC
TRBJ2-3 TRBV10-3 - - CAISESGDTQYF TGTGCCATCAGTGAGTCCGGAGATACGCAGTATTTT
TRBJ2-2 TRBV11-2 - - CASSLADQAGELFF TGTGCCAGCAGCTTGGCTGATCAGGCCGGGGAGCTGTTTTTT
TRBJ2-5 TRBV7-2 - TRBD2 CASSLADGTSGIQETQYF TGTGCCAGCAGCTTAGCCGATGGGACTAGCGGAATTCAAGAGACCCAGTACTTC
TRBJ2-7 TRBV2 - TRBD2 CASIPGRRESSYEQYF TGTGCCAGCATCCCAGGACGGCGGGAGTCCTCCTACGAGCAGTACTTC
TRBJ2-5 TRBV28 - - CASSLATAEQETQYF TGTGCCAGCAGTTTAGCCACCGCGGAACAAGAGACCCAGTACTTC
TRBJ1-5 TRBV28 - - CASSFWRVNQPQHF TGTGCCAGCAGTTTCTGGCGGGTTAATCAGCCCCAGCATTTT
TRBJ2-6 TRBV7-9 - TRBD2 CASSLDGGSSGANVLTF TGTGCCAGCAGCTTAGACGGGGGGAGCTCTGGGGCCAACGTCCTGACTTTC
TRBJ1-1 TRBV6-5 few - CASSYTNRAQLEAFF TGTGCCAGCAGTTACACTAACAGGGCCCAACTTGAAGCTTTCTTT
TRBJ2-1 TRBV29-1 - - CSGGREQFF TGCAGCGGAGGCCGTGAGCAGTTCTTC
TRBJ1-2 TRBV5-5 - - CASTPREDFGGYTF TGTGCCAGCACCCCCCGGGAGGACTTTGGAGGCTACACCTTC
TRBJ1-5 TRBV28 once - CASSGSSGGNQPQHF TGTGCCAGCAGTGGATCTTCAGGCGGCAATCAGCCCCAGCATTTT
TRBJ2-3 TRBV7-2 few - CAIEWGDVTDTQYF TGTGCCATCGAGTGGGGAGACGTAACAGATACGCAGTATTTT
TRBJ1-4 TRBV7-8 - TRBD1 CASSSSTGGEEKLFF TGTGCCAGCAGCTCTTCAACAGGGGGTGAGGAAAAACTGTTTTTT
TRBJ1-1 TRBV11-2 - - CASSAYRDRGAAFF TGTGCCAGCAGCGCGTACCGGGACCGCGGGGCAGCTTTCTTT
TRBJ1-6 TRBV7-2 - TRBD1 CASSFRDSSPLHF TGTGCCAGCAGCTTCCGGGACAGTTCCCCCCTCCACTTT